The 11 T cell receptor beta chains below were found in one sample sequenced in a study of Ad26.COV2.S vaccination and SARS-CoV-2 variants. Some clones are missing from TCRdb's copy, which holds only in-frame ones; the method was immunoSEQ multiplex PCR. This table holds around 370,000 clones, under 95% found once. Sample: peripheral blood, taken after recovery from COVID-19. These receptors all come from a human donor who had recovered from COVID-19.

The chain employs TRBV6-5 and TRBJ1-2; a weak D match, TRBD1 (5 bases). Germline V gives CDR1 MNHEY, CDR2 SVGAGI. The CDR3 has 15 amino acids. V dropped 6 bases and J dropped 1 base, with 15 bases sitting between them. The CDR3 region is CASSSQPGVNYGYTF. CDR3 DNA sequence: TGTGCCAGCAGCAGCCAACCGGGGGTTAACTATGGCTACACCTTC.

The chain is built from TRBV19 and TRBJ1-4, with D perhaps TRBD1 (6 bases). This CDR3 has 18 residues. With 4 bases removed from V and 7 bases from J, the gap between germline ends came to 25 bases. CDR1 is LNHDA and CDR2 is SQIVND in the germline V gene (reference sequence). For the CDR3, the DNA is TGTGCCAGTAGTAATGAACAGGGCGCGGGACCAGGTTCTGAAAAACTGTTTTTT. Protein product: CASSNEQGAGPGSEKLFF.

This chain uses TRBV5-1 with TRBJ1-4, with D tentatively TRBD1 (5 bases). In germline, CDR1 is SGHRS, CDR2 YFSETQ. The V end lost 7 bases, the J end lost 5 bases, and 15 bases lay between the germline ends. The CDR3 is 14 amino acids. This CDR3 reads CASSSGDSNEKLFF. For the CDR3, the DNA is TGCGCCAGCTCCTCGGGGGATTCCAATGAAAAACTGTTTTTT. Drawing the rest from reference TRBV5-1 and TRBJ1-4, the complete variable domain is KAGVTQTPRYLIKTRGQQVTLSCSPISGHRSVSWYQQTPGQGLQFLFEYFSETQRNKGNFPGRFSGRQFSNSRSEMNVSTLELGDSALYLCASSSGDSNEKLFFGSGTQLSVL.

The chain joins TRBV19 to TRBJ1-1, with D perhaps TRBD1 (6 bases). V shed 7 bases and J shed 4 bases, with 13 bases lying between them. Germline CDR1 and CDR2: LNHDA and SQIVND (reference sequence). The CDR3 has 13 residues. The CDR3 spells CASTVGGATEAFF. CDR3 nucleotide sequence: TGTGCCAGTACCGTGGGGGGGGCCACTGAAGCTTTCTTT.

V usage is TRBV3-1 (or the pseudogene TRBV3-2) and J usage is TRBJ1-5; TRBD1 agrees at 9 bases. V lost 4 bases and J lost 5; bases outside the gene matches: 9. Germline CDR1 is LGHDT and CDR2 is YNNKEL (reference sequence). The length of the CDR3 is 16 residues. The CDR3 DNA sequence: TGTGCCAGCAGCCGACATACAGGGGGCGTAGATCAGCCCCAGCATTTT. This gives the protein CASSRHTGGVDQPQHF.

The J gene is TRBJ1-5, the V gene TRBV25-1; D ambiguous. The V gene's germline CDR1 is MGHDK and CDR2 SYGVNS. Trimming took 3 bases from V and 3 from J, leaving 6 bases between them. The CDR3 covers 13 residues. CDR3 amino acids: CASSDRPNQPQHF. CDR3 DNA sequence: TGTGCCAGCAGTGACAGACCCAATCAGCCCCAGCATTTT.

The chain is built from TRBV25-1 and TRBJ2-7; D not resolved. CDR1 and CDR2 (germline): MGHDK, SYGVNS. This CDR3 has 11 residues. V lost 4 bases, J lost 4 bases, and 5 bases lay in between. CDR3 sequence: CASSAPYEQYF. CDR3 in DNA: TGTGCCAGCAGTGCGCCTTACGAGCAGTACTTC.

V gene TRBV25-1 combines with J gene TRBJ1-2; no definite D call. The CDR3 consists of 15 residues. Germline CDR1 is MGHDK and CDR2 is SYGVNS. The ends were cut back, 4 bases at V and 0 bases at J, with 12 bases in the middle. The DNA for the CDR3 is TGTGCCAGCAGTGCCTCGACCGGGGCTAACTATGGCTACACCTTC. Translation gives CASSASTGANYGYTF.

The chain links TRBV7-9 to TRBJ1-2; the D gene is possibly TRBD1 (5 bases). Germline values: CDR1 SEHNR, CDR2 FQNEAQ (reference sequence). V was trimmed by 5 bases and J by 2 bases, leaving 9 bases between them. This CDR3 contains 13 residues. This chain's CDR3 is CASSRDWNYGYTF. The CDR3, as DNA: TGTGCCAGCAGCCGGGACTGGAACTATGGCTACACCTTC.

The chain carries TRBV6-6 and TRBJ1-3; D is ambiguous. The germline gives CDR1 MNHNY, CDR2 SVGAGI (reference sequence). V dropped 6 bases and J dropped 4 bases, with 13 bases sitting between them. The CDR3 covers 14 residues. CDR3 residues: CASRRDGSGNTIYF. CDR3 sequence (DNA): TGTGCCAGCAGGCGAGACGGCTCGGGAAACACCATATATTTT.

The chain carries TRBV6-2 or TRBV6-3 and TRBJ1-2; D might be TRBD1 (6 bases). In germline, CDR1 is MNHEY, CDR2 SVGEGT. The CDR3 covers 15 residues. Trimming stripped 0 bases from V and 0 bases from J, with 8 bases between. The CDR3 sequence: CASSYSRTANYGYTF. CDR3 coding DNA: TGTGCCAGCAGTTACTCCAGGACAGCTAACTATGGCTACACCTTC.